This T cell receptor (beta chain) was profiled in a study of regulatory T cells in long-lasting Graves disease. Study at large: For under 3 months, newly diagnosed Graves' patients had been taking antithyroid drugs. The study, taken as a whole, reports: Among persistent patients, a larger number of public clonotypes were shared (approximately 3,000) than among newly diagnosed patients (roughly 910).

This clonotype was observed many times. Antigen: not known. TCR beta libraries were built with iRepertoire HTBI primers and Arm-PCR of CDR3 regions. TCRdb itself ran the multiplex PCR reads through MiXCR, one entry per CDR3 protein. Of 380,000 or so distinct CDR3 sequences in the sample, around 15% were seen once. Time point noted: newly diagnosed GD, antithyroid drugs for less than 3 months. The authors made the TCR library using RNA they extracted from PBMCs. V was clipped by 6 bases and J by 7 bases, with 15 bases between them. Germline-derived CDR1 and CDR2 are MNHEY and SVGEGT. The CDR3 extends over 13 amino acids. The same data also contributed to another study, on T cells in Graves' hyperthyroidism and ophthalmopathy. That source reports: Initially, a first-round RT-PCR of the TCR CDR3 employed the HTBI primer set. A median around 6.8 months before onset, the model predicted ophthalmopathy.

The rearrangement links TRBV6-2 or TRBV6-3 to TRBJ2-5, with D possibly TRBD2 on 5 matching bases. This TCR came from a woman between 18 and 30 years old with Graves disease. Sequenced material: peripheral blood mononuclear cells (PBMCs), taken at new diagnosis, from a patient treated with antithyroid drugs. The CDR3 sequence: CASRPGSWGTQYF. In DNA, the CDR3 is TGTGCCAGCAGACCGGGATCATGGGGGACCCAGTACTTC.